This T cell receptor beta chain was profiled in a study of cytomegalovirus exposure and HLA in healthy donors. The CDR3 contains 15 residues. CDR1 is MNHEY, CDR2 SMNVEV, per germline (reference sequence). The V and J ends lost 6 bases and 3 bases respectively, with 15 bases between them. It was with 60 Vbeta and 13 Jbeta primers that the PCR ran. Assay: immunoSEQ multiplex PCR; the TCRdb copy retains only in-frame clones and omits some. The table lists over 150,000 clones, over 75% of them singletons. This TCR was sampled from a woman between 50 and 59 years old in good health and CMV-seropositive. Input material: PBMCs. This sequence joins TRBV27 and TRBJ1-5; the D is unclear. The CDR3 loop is CASRRGGLNNQPQHF. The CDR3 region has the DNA TGTGCCAGCAGGCGAGGAGGGCTAAACAATCAGCCCCAGCATTTT.